The clone carrying this T cell receptor (beta chain) appeared many times. This sample is drawn from a study of T-cell reconstitution after alpha-beta-depleted transplantation in children. Trimming left V 4 bases short and J 4 bases short, with 16 bases between. This CDR3 is built from 15 residues. Germline CDR1 reads LGHDT; CDR2 reads YNNKEL (reference sequence). Unique molecular identifiers were used in preparing the TCRbeta library. TCRdb fed the PCR reads into MiXCR, producing one record per CDR3 protein. The table includes about 200,000 distinct CDR3 sequences, about 6.6% detected once. The input for sequencing was PBMCs, taken before TCRalphabeta/CD19-depleted stem cell transplant. The clonotype comes from a boy between 2 and 10 years old with acute lymphoblastic leukemia, due to receive a stem cell transplant. The gene calls are TRBV3-1 and TRBJ2-5; D remains unclear. CDR3 in DNA: TGTGCCAGCAGCCCACCCGGGCAGGTTGGAGAGACCCAGTACTTC. Amino acids: CASSPPGQVGETQYF.